The clone carrying this T cell receptor (beta chain) was recorded a few times. Its antigen remains unknown. These data originate in a study of T-cell memory formation after mild COVID-19. Study as a whole: Largely donor-specific sequence clusters came from a couple of donors. Study results and caveats: Clones contracting day 15 to 85 were balanced CD4/CD8; later expanders leaned CD4+.

From the 5' RACE reads, TCRdb called clonotypes with MiXCR, one entry per CDR3 protein. This table has around 450,000 distinct CDR3 sequences, 24% appearing once. The CDR3 is made up of 14 amino acids. Germline CDR1 is LGHNA and CDR2 is YNFKEQ. The junction had 8 bases not matched to a gene; V was cut back by 8 bases and J by 3 bases. Sequencing was carried out using PBMCs or a T cell subset sorted from them (not recorded which). The receptor comes from an adult woman who had mild COVID-19 (a few samples of this study predate the infection). Cell type and time point are not known. The V gene is TRBV4-2, the J gene TRBJ2-3, with TRBD2 matching 7 bases. CDR3 protein: CASVGPGGTDTQYF. The CDR3 coding sequence is TGTGCCAGCGTTGGGCCGGGAGGAACAGATACGCAGTATTTT.